Presented here are 24 T cell receptor beta chains from one specimen sequenced in a study of a mutant IDH1 vaccine in newly diagnosed glioma (dated by TCRdb to the early 2020s). The intended sense of this specimen's time point label: week 5, during vaccination. Every vaccine dose consisted of 300 ug of a 20-mer mutant IDH1 peptide in Montanide, administered subcutaneously together with topical imiquimod. The library came from the immunoSEQ multiplex PCR assay. TCRdb's version of the immuneACCESS table is confined to in-frame rearrangements and falls short of the full clone set. An unresolved V gene accounts for under half of the shortfall where checked; the remainder is of unknown origin. A total of 60,000 or so clones appear in this sample, about 86% of them only once. The ten largest account for approximately 7.4% of the sample. Antigens for these TCRs are unknown. The sequencing used PBMCs, collected from a glioma patient whose treatment included an IDH1 peptide vaccine. The receptor set was obtained from a woman between 50 and 59 years old with glioma.

This chain uses TRBV19 with TRBJ2-7; D gene ambiguous. The CDR3 spans 18 residues. The V gene's germline CDR1 is LNHDA and CDR2 SQIVND (reference sequence). The V gene lost 6 bases and the J gene lost 3 bases, with 27 bases spanning the gap. Here the CDR3 DNA reads TGTGCCAGTAGGAACCTGGGTGGCGGTGGGGATCCCAACTACGAGCAGTACTTC. It codes for CASRNLGGGGDPNYEQYF.

The CDR3 protein is CASRMTGSGEKLFF. CDR3 nucleotide sequence: TGTGCCAGCAGGATGACAGGCTCGGGTGAAAAACTGTTTTTT. The chain carries TRBV6-5 and TRBJ1-4; maybe TRBD1 (6 bases). V was shortened by 6 bases and J by 7 bases, with 15 bases between the two germline ends. The CDR3 runs to 14 residues. Per the germline V gene, CDR1 is MNHEY and CDR2 is SVGAGI.

The genes are TRBV5-1 and TRBJ2-3; D uncertain. V shed 7 bases and J shed 5 bases, with 8 bases lying between them. This CDR3 is 11 amino acids long. Germline values: CDR1 SGHRS, CDR2 YFSETQ. Here the CDR3 reads CASSGGDTQYF. CDR3 sequence (DNA): TGCGCCAGCTCGGGTGGAGATACGCAGTATTTT. Supplemented by reference TRBV5-1 and TRBJ2-3, the full variable domain reads KAGVTQTPRYLIKTRGQQVTLSCSPISGHRSVSWYQQTPGQGLQFLFEYFSETQRNKGNFPGRFSGRQFSNSRSEMNVSTLELGDSALYLCASSGGDTQYFGPGTRLTVL.

The chain couples TRBV30 to TRBJ1-6, with unresolved D. V dropped 0 bases and J dropped 9 bases, with 9 bases sitting between them. Germline V CDR1 and CDR2: GTSNPN, SVGIG (reference sequence). CDR3 length: 13 residues. The chain's CDR3 is CAWSVPEGSPLHF. The CDR3 nucleotides read TGTGCCTGGAGTGTACCCGAGGGTTCACCCCTCCACTTT.

The V gene is TRBV7-2, the J gene TRBJ2-7; D is uncertain. The CDR3 consists of 13 residues. Germline loops: CDR1 SGHTA, CDR2 FQGNSA. V was pared by 0 bases and J by 2 bases, with 5 bases between. The chain's CDR3 is CASSLAATYEQYF. The CDR3 nucleotides read TGTGCCAGCAGCTTAGCGGCTACCTACGAGCAGTACTTC.

This clone appeared once. The V call is TRBV30, the J call TRBJ2-1; no definite D call. The CDR3 is made up of 13 amino acids. Germline V gene lookup returns CDR1 GTSNPN and CDR2 SVGIG (reference sequence). The V gene lost 3 bases and the J gene lost 0 bases, with 6 bases spanning the gap. In nucleotides, the CDR3 is TGTGCCTGGAGCCTGAGCTCCTACAATGAGCAGTTCTTC. It encodes CAWSLSSYNEQFF.

This clone was counted between two and nine times. The CDR3 coding sequence is TGCGCCAGCAGCTTGGAACTGAACACCGGGGAGCTGTTTTTT. Protein product: CASSLELNTGELFF. The chain carries TRBV5-1 and TRBJ2-2, with D unresolved. V was clipped by 0 bases and J by 1 base, with 4 bases between them. From germline, CDR1 is SGHRS and CDR2 YFSETQ. The CDR3 runs 14 residues.

The chain joins TRBV7-8 to TRBJ2-5; D uncertain. With 1 base removed from V and 5 bases from J, the gap between germline ends came to 14 bases. The CDR3 totals 15 residues. From germline, CDR1 is SGHVS and CDR2 FQNEAQ. The CDR3 region is CASSLDRAIGETQYF. In nucleotides, the CDR3 is TGTGCCAGCAGCTTAGATCGGGCGATCGGCGAGACCCAGTACTTC.

The CDR3 DNA reads as TGTGCCAGCAGCTATATAGGACAGGGCGGCACAGATACGCAGTATTTT. It yields the protein CASSYIGQGGTDTQYF. The V and J genes are TRBV9 and TRBJ2-3, with TRBD1 matching 8 bases. The CDR3 runs to 16 residues. Looked up from germline, CDR1 is SGDLS and CDR2 is YYNGEE. With 4 bases clipped from V and 1 base from J, the junction kept 8 bases outside the gene matches.

This rearrangement joins TRBV5-4 to TRBJ2-5; D is unclear. Germline values: CDR1 SGHNT, CDR2 YYREEE (reference sequence). The CDR3 is 13 residues long. Trimming removed 0 bases from V and 5 bases from J, with 8 bases in between. CDR3 sequence: CASSLALRETQYF. The CDR3 region has the DNA TGTGCCAGCAGCTTGGCCCTGCGCGAGACCCAGTACTTC.

The chain's CDR3 is CASSSLGSSPLNSPLHF. The CDR3 DNA reads TGTGCCAGCAGCTCCCTTGGGTCATCTCCCCTTAATTCACCCCTCCACTTT. The chain has TRBV5-6 and TRBJ1-6, with unresolved D. The germline gives CDR1 SGHDT, CDR2 YYEEEE. This CDR3 spans 17 amino acids. With 3 bases removed from V and 6 bases from J, the gap between germline ends came to 19 bases.

This clone occurred once. The J gene is TRBJ2-3, the V gene TRBV7-3, with 8 bases that match TRBD1. Germline V gene lookup returns CDR1 SGHTA and CDR2 FQGTGA. CDR3 size: 16 residues. With V trimmed by 1 base and J by 3 bases, 6 bases remained unmatched. The CDR3 DNA is TGTGCCAGCAGCTTAAGGACAGGGACGGGGACAGATACGCAGTATTTT. Protein sequence: CASSLRTGTGTDTQYF. The variable domain in full, with the rest retrieved from reference TRBV7-3 and TRBJ2-3, is GAGVSQTPSNKVTEKGKYVELRCDPISGHTALYWYRQSLGQGPEFLIYFQGTGAADDSGLPNDRFFAVRPEGSVSTLKIQRTERGDSAVYLCASSLRTGTGTDTQYFGPGTRLTVL.

Here the CDR3 DNA reads TGTGCCAGCAGCCAACTGGGGGCAGGCTCCTACGAGCAGTACTTC. This encodes CASSQLGAGSYEQYF. The rearrangement links TRBV4-2 to TRBJ2-7, with a possible D match to TRBD1 (6 bases). Germline V gene lookup returns CDR1 LGHNA and CDR2 YNFKEQ. The length of the CDR3 is 15 residues. The V end lost 2 bases, the J end lost 0 bases, and 11 bases lay between the germline ends.

V gene TRBV27 combines with J gene TRBJ2-7; D unclear. The V end was cut by 4 bases, the J end by 3 bases, with 10 bases between. CDR1 is MNHEY and CDR2 is SMNVEV in the germline V gene (reference sequence). The CDR3 extends over 13 amino acids. Here the CDR3 DNA reads TGTGCCAGCAGTTATAAGCAGAGCTACGAGCAGTACTTC. Translated: CASSYKQSYEQYF.

The rearrangement links TRBV27 to TRBJ1-1; D ambiguous. The length of the CDR3 is 13 residues. V lost 6 bases to trimming and J lost 1 base, with 9 bases between them. Germline lookup yields CDR1 MNHEY and CDR2 SMNVEV (reference sequence). The CDR3 region has the DNA TGTGCCAGCAGGAACACCTGGAACACTGAAGCTTTCTTT. It specifies CASRNTWNTEAFF.

The chain uses TRBV5-1 and TRBJ1-4, with a weak D call TRBD1 (5 bases). The CDR3 contains 14 residues. Germline V lookup: CDR1 SGHRS, CDR2 YFSETQ. Trimming pared 1 base from V and 5 bases from J, leaving 9 bases between. CDR3 sequence: CASSLRGPNEKLFF. For the CDR3, the DNA is TGCGCCAGCAGCTTGAGGGGACCCAATGAAAAACTGTTTTTT.

The CDR3 reads CAWRQGPSGNTIYF. CDR3 nucleotides: TGTGCCTGGAGACAGGGACCCTCTGGAAACACCATATATTTT. The chain carries TRBV30 and TRBJ1-3, with D tentatively TRBD1 (6 bases). V was trimmed by 3 bases and J by 0 bases, leaving 9 bases between them. Per the germline V gene, CDR1 is GTSNPN and CDR2 is SVGIG (reference sequence). The CDR3 sequence is 14 residues long.

The chain links TRBV7-2 to TRBJ2-7; 9 bases map to TRBD2. Germline V CDR1 and CDR2: SGHTA, FQGNSA. There are 16 residues in the CDR3. The V segment lost 5 bases and the J segment 6 bases; nucleotides outside the gene matches: 14. The CDR3 DNA reads TGTGCCAGCAGCCGTTACGGACTAGCGATCCCCAGCGAGCAGTACTTC. Its protein is CASSRYGLAIPSEQYF.

CDR3 sequence (DNA): TGTGCCAGTAGTATATATGGGGAGCTGTTTTTT. Its protein product is CASSIYGELFF. The chain has TRBV19 and TRBJ2-2; D not resolved. The V end lost 2 bases, the J end lost 8 bases, and 3 bases lay between the germline ends. Germline V gives CDR1 LNHDA, CDR2 SQIVND (reference sequence). This CDR3 comprises 11 residues.

This sequence joins TRBV6-1 and TRBJ2-7; a possible D gene is TRBD1 (6 bases). Trimming removed 8 bases from V and 7 bases from J, with 24 bases in between. This CDR3 is built from 15 residues. From germline, CDR1 is MNHNS and CDR2 SASEGT. The CDR3 DNA reads as TGTGCCAGCGGCAGACAGGCCGGGCTAGGAGAGGAGCAGTACTTC. This codes for CASGRQAGLGEEQYF.

The V gene is TRBV6-1, the J gene TRBJ2-7; a weak D match, TRBD2 (5 bases). The CDR3 has 13 amino acids. V lost 4 bases, J lost 3 bases, and 10 bases lay in between. Germline assignment: CDR1 MNHNS and CDR2 SASEGT. The CDR3 sequence: CASSALAGYEQYF. In DNA form, the CDR3 reads TGTGCCAGCAGTGCCCTGGCGGGCTACGAGCAGTACTTC.

The chain carries TRBV28 and TRBJ2-2, with D perhaps matching TRBD1 (6 bases). V lost 5 bases and J lost 4, with 14 bases in between. Germline loops: CDR1 MDHEN, CDR2 SYDVKM. The CDR3 is made up of 15 amino acids. CDR3 in DNA: TGTGCCAGCAGTGCCCTGGACAGAATCACCGGGGAGCTGTTTTTT. This codes for CASSALDRITGELFF.

This chain links TRBV19 with TRBJ2-2; no clear D gene. Trimming took off 4 bases at V and 0 bases at J, with 0 bases between the two ends. CDR3 length equals 12 residues. CDR1 and CDR2 (germline): LNHDA, SQIVND (reference sequence). DNA of the CDR3: TGTGCCAGTAGTACGAACACCGGGGAGCTGTTTTTT. This codes for CASSTNTGELFF.

The chain links TRBV6-5 to TRBJ2-5; the D gene is possibly TRBD2 (5 bases). The V end was cut by 2 bases, the J end by 4 bases, with 14 bases between. CDR3 length equals 15 residues. Germline CDR1 MNHEY, CDR2 SVGAGI. The CDR3 DNA sequence: TGTGCCAGCAGTTACGCGACGGGGTGGGGAGAGACCCAGTACTTC. Its protein product is CASSYATGWGETQYF.